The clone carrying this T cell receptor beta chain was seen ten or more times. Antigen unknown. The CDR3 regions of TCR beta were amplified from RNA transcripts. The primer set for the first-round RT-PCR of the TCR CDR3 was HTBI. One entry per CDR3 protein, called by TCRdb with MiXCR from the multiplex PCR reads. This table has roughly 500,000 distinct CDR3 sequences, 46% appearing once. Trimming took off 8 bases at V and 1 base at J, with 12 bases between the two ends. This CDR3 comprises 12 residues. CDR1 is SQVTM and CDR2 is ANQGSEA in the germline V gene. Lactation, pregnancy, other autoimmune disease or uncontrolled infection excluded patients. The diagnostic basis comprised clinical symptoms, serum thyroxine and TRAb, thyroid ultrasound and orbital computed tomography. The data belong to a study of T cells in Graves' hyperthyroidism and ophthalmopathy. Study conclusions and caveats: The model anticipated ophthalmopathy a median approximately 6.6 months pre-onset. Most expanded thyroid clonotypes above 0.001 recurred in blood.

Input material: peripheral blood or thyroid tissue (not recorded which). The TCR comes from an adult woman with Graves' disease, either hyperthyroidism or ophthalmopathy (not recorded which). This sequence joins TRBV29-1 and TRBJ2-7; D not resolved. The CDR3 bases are TGCAGCCCCCCTTCGGGTTCCTACGAGCAGTACTTC. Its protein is CSPPSGSYEQYF.